Below are 25 T cell receptor beta chains sequenced from a single sample in a study of blood T cell repertoires in COVID-19. Data came from immunoSEQ multiplex PCR; TCRdb stores just in-frame clones and leaves some out. Here the sample spans about 220,000 clones, 70% to 90% being singletons. The sequencing sample was made of peripheral blood. The origin of the receptors is a man aged 50-59 years who had recovered from COVID-19.

This clone was detected a few times. This chain joins TRBV2 and TRBJ1-1; no clear D. Germline CDR1 is SNHLY and CDR2 is FYNNEI. This CDR3 spans 14 amino acids. The V end lost 6 bases, the J end lost 0 bases, and 11 bases lay between the germline ends. CDR3 DNA: TGTGCCAGCAGGCCCACATACATGAACACTGAAGCTTTCTTT. The encoded protein is CASRPTYMNTEAFF.

The CDR3 sequence is CSVEGGSLAETQYF. The CDR3 coding sequence is TGCAGCGTTGAAGGGGGAAGTCTAGCGGAGACCCAGTACTTC. This chain connects TRBV29-1 to TRBJ2-5, with D perhaps matching TRBD2 (6 bases). Trimming pared 1 base from V and 5 bases from J, leaving 14 bases between. Germline assignment: CDR1 SQVTM and CDR2 ANQGSEA. The CDR3 is 14 residues long.

This chain uses TRBV6-5 with TRBJ2-1, with TRBD2 matching 7 bases. Germline V gives CDR1 MNHEY, CDR2 SVGAGI. Unmatched junction bases numbered 10, after V lost 6 bases and J lost 5 bases. The CDR3 is 15 amino acids. CDR3 sequence reads: CASRGGGTNNNEQFF. In nucleotides, the CDR3 is TGTGCCAGCAGGGGAGGCGGGACTAACAACAATGAGCAGTTCTTC.

The CDR3 here is CASTETSSTQYF. The CDR3 DNA follows: TGTGCCAGCACAGAGACTAGTTCGACCCAGTACTTC. The chain uses TRBV2 and TRBJ2-5; D perhaps matches TRBD2 (6 bases). V was cut by 7 bases and J by 7 bases, with 13 bases left in between. CDR1 is SNHLY, CDR2 FYNNEI, per germline. The CDR3 consists of 12 residues.

This clone was observed a few times. The V call is TRBV6-5, the J call TRBJ2-1; weak D call: TRBD2 (5 bases). This CDR3 has 14 amino acids. The germline gives CDR1 MNHEY, CDR2 SVGAGI. V was cut by 7 bases and J by 11 bases, with 21 bases left in between. This CDR3 reads CASTNHGKGKKQFF. CDR3 DNA: TGTGCCAGCACCAATCACGGGAAAGGGAAGAAGCAGTTCTTC.

This clone was observed once. The rearrangement joins TRBV5-4 to TRBJ1-1; D might be TRBD1 (6 bases). CDR1 SGHNT and CDR2 YYREEE come from the germline V gene (reference sequence). The CDR3 runs to 14 residues. The V end was cut by 0 bases, the J end by 5 bases, with 11 bases between. This chain's CDR3 is CASSLGVGATEAFF. The CDR3 DNA follows: TGTGCCAGCAGCTTGGGAGTGGGGGCAACTGAAGCTTTCTTT.

The chain combines TRBV19 with TRBJ1-6; the match to TRBD1 covers 8 bases. The trim removed 1 base at V and 7 bases at J, leaving 3 bases unmatched. Germline-derived CDR1 and CDR2 are LNHDA and SQIVND (reference sequence). The CDR3 has 15 residues. CDR3 coding DNA: TGTGCCAGTAGTATAGCCGGGACAGGCAATTCACCCCTCCACTTT. Translated, it gives CASSIAGTGNSPLHF.

This clone was observed a handful of times. V gene TRBV28 combines with J gene TRBJ2-7; TRBD1 might be the D (5 bases). The germline CDR1 and CDR2 sequences are MDHEN and SYDVKM. This CDR3 contains 15 residues. V lost 7 bases and J 2 bases, leaving 18 bases between the germline ends. The CDR3 spells CASNQPSGSPYEQYF. CDR3 bases: TGTGCCAGCAACCAACCCTCAGGGTCACCCTACGAGCAGTACTTC.

This clone was found once. The chain combines TRBV24-1 with TRBJ2-2; D is unclear. Trimming left V 3 bases short and J 1 base short, with 8 bases between. Looked up from germline, CDR1 is KGHDR and CDR2 is SFDVKD. This CDR3 spans 15 amino acids. The CDR3 sequence is CATSDSLGNTGELFF. CDR3 coding DNA: TGTGCCACCAGTGATAGTCTCGGGAACACCGGGGAGCTGTTTTTT.

This chain's CDR3 is CSVGGGYETQYF. CDR3 nucleotide sequence: TGCAGCGTTGGGGGAGGGTACGAGACCCAGTACTTC. The chain recombines TRBV29-1 with TRBJ2-5; 7 positions match TRBD2. The J segment lost 5 bases and the V segment lost 4 bases, leaving 4 bases of the junction unmatched. Germline-derived CDR1 and CDR2 are SQVTM and ANQGSEA. This CDR3 region has 12 residues.

This CDR3 is CSGRRTGNNEQFF. CDR3 nucleotide sequence: TGCAGCGGTAGACGGACAGGGAACAATGAGCAGTTCTTC. The rearrangement joins TRBV29-1 to TRBJ2-1; TRBD1 agrees at 8 bases. The J segment lost 5 bases and the V segment lost 7 bases, leaving 7 bases of the junction unmatched. The CDR3 runs 13 residues. The germline V gene encodes CDR1 SQVTM and CDR2 ANQGSEA.

The rearrangement links TRBV29-1 to TRBJ2-7; 10 bases fit TRBD2. Germline V gene sequence: CDR1 SQVTM, CDR2 ANQGSEA. The CDR3 is 16 amino acids. V lost 4 bases, J lost 0 bases, and 9 bases stayed unmatched. CDR3 protein: CSVVVRSGRVSYEQYF. The CDR3 coding sequence is TGCAGCGTTGTAGTCAGGAGCGGGAGGGTCTCCTACGAGCAGTACTTC.

V gene TRBV30 combines with J gene TRBJ2-7, with 10 bases matching TRBD1. V shed 2 bases and J 1 base; nucleotides not matched to a gene: 5. Germline CDR1 and CDR2: GTSNPN and SVGIG (reference sequence). The CDR3 sequence is 15 residues long. The CDR3 nucleotides are TGTGCCTGGAGTCACGGGACAGGGGCTTCCTACGAGCAGTACTTC. As protein: CAWSHGTGASYEQYF. Full variable domain (rest looked up from reference TRBV30 and TRBJ2-7): SQTIHQWPATLVQPVGSPLSLECTVEGTSNPNLYWYRQAAGRGLQLLFYSVGIGQISSEVPQNLSASRPQDRQFILSSKKLLLSDSGFYLCAWSHGTGASYEQYFGPGTRLTVT.

J is TRBJ1-5 and V is TRBV30; D unclear. Per the germline V gene, CDR1 is GTSNPN and CDR2 is SVGIG (reference sequence). The CDR3 length is 14 residues. Between the trimmed V and J ends, which lost 0 bases and 2 bases, there was a span of 8 bases. The CDR3 nucleotides read TGTGCCTGGAGTGTAGGCGGGGGCAATCAGCCCCAGCATTTT. This gives the protein CAWSVGGGNQPQHF.

V gene TRBV2 combines with J gene TRBJ1-4; 9 nucleotides agree with TRBD1. The CDR3 totals 16 residues. CDR1 is SNHLY, CDR2 FYNNEI, per germline. V lost 4 bases to trimming and J lost 7 bases; unmatched junction nucleotides: 10. CDR3 amino acids: CASSVVGTGLVEKLFF. The CDR3 DNA is TGTGCCAGCAGTGTTGTGGGGACAGGGTTAGTTGAAAAACTGTTTTTT.

This rearrangement joins TRBV6-6 to TRBJ2-5; a possible D gene is TRBD2 (6 bases). CDR3 length equals 13 residues. Trimming took 7 bases from V and 2 from J, leaving 11 bases between them. The V gene's germline CDR1 is MNHNY and CDR2 SVGAGI (reference sequence). The CDR3 loop reads CASKSSGQETQYF. In nucleotides, the CDR3 is TGTGCCAGCAAATCGAGCGGGCAAGAGACCCAGTACTTC.

The V gene is TRBV19, the J gene TRBJ2-1, with TRBD2 as a possible D gene (5 bases). There are 18 residues in the CDR3. Trimming removed 5 bases at V and 0 bases at J, with 20 bases between. Germline-derived CDR1 and CDR2 are LNHDA and SQIVND (reference sequence). The CDR3 DNA follows: TGTGCCAGTAGTTGGGGTGGAAGCGGCCGGGGCTCCTACAATGAGCAGTTCTTC. Protein: CASSWGGSGRGSYNEQFF.

This chain links TRBV7-9 with TRBJ2-5, with 9 bases identical to TRBD2. The CDR3 sequence is 19 residues long. Germline values: CDR1 SEHNR, CDR2 FQNEAQ (reference sequence). V was pared by 4 bases and J by 4 bases, with 19 bases of the junction left unmatched. The CDR3 nucleotides are TGTGCCAGCAGCTCCCCGGGACGTAGAGCGGGAGGAATCTCAGAGACCCAGTACTTC. This encodes CASSSPGRRAGGISETQYF.

CDR3 residues: CASQRGQGEKLFF. In DNA form, the CDR3 reads TGTGCCAGTCAGAGGGGGCAAGGAGAAAAACTGTTTTTT. The V call is TRBV19, the J call TRBJ1-4; 7 positions match TRBD1. Germline V gene sequence: CDR1 LNHDA, CDR2 SQIVND (reference sequence). V was pared by 8 bases and J by 8 bases, with 8 bases of the junction left unmatched. The length of the CDR3 is 13 residues.

The chain uses TRBV6-1 and TRBJ2-7, with D perhaps TRBD1 (6 bases). CDR1 is MNHNS, CDR2 SASEGT, per germline. V was pared by 3 bases and J by 4 bases, with 25 bases between. This CDR3 region has 18 residues. CDR3 bases: TGTGCCAGCAGTGATTCCCAGGGCTTCTGGCCGGACAGTTACGAGCAGTACTTC. Translation: CASSDSQGFWPDSYEQYF.

J is TRBJ2-7 and V is TRBV4-1; 7 nucleotides line up with TRBD2. The germline gives CDR1 MGHRA, CDR2 YSYEKL. The CDR3 is 15 amino acids. With V trimmed by 1 base and J by 3 bases, 6 bases remained unmatched. CDR3 sequence (DNA): TGCGCCAGCAGCCAAGCCCCGGGACTAATCTACGAGCAGTACTTC. Residues: CASSQAPGLIYEQYF.

The chain has TRBV2 and TRBJ2-5; 7 nucleotides match TRBD2. Germline values: CDR1 SNHLY, CDR2 FYNNEI. Trimming at V came to 3 bases and at J to 4 bases, leaving 5 bases not matched to a gene. The CDR3 is 14 residues long. CDR3: CASSDQGGRETQYF. The CDR3 DNA sequence: TGTGCCAGCAGTGATCAGGGAGGGAGAGAGACCCAGTACTTC. The variable domain in full, completed from reference TRBV2 and TRBJ2-5, reads EPEVTQTPSHQVTQMGQEVILRCVPISNHLYFYWYRQILGQKVEFLVSFYNNEISEKSEIFDDQFSVERPDGSNFTLKIRSTKLEDSAMYFCASSDQGGRETQYFGPGTRLLVL.

V is TRBV19 and J is TRBJ1-2; tentative D call: TRBD1 (5 bases). The V gene's germline CDR1 is LNHDA and CDR2 SQIVND (reference sequence). This CDR3 has 13 residues. With 5 bases removed from V and 3 bases from J, the gap between germline ends came to 10 bases. CDR3 bases: TGTGCCAGTAGTCCCAGGGTGGACTATGGCTACACCTTC. This sequence encodes CASSPRVDYGYTF.

The V call is TRBV4-1, the J call TRBJ2-7; 7 nucleotides agree with TRBD2. The V gene end was trimmed by 1 base and the J gene end by 3 bases; junction bases not matched to a gene: 9. The germline CDR1 and CDR2 sequences are MGHRA and YSYEKL. This CDR3 contains 16 residues. CDR3 protein: CASSQGAGVYDYEQYF. The CDR3 DNA reads as TGCGCCAGCAGCCAAGGGGCGGGGGTCTACGACTACGAGCAGTACTTC.

The chain couples TRBV21-1 to TRBJ2-2; no check of the table's D call, TRBD2, against the DNA was made. TRBV21-1 is labeled a pseudogene. The CDR3 totals 16 residues. The CDR3 here is CASSLGLAGVGGELFF. The CDR3 coding sequence is TGTGCCAGCAGCTTGGGACTAGCGGGAGTAGGCGGGGAGCTGTTTTTT.